This T cell receptor (beta chain) was identified during a study of blood T cell repertoires in COVID-19. For the study at large: COVID-19 samples collected from the United States, Italy and Spain covered acute and convalescent phases. The cDNA or gDNA used as material had been derived from T cells, B-cell-depleted T cells, or PBMCs.

Only in-frame clones appear in the TCRdb table, and some are missing; sequencing was by immunoSEQ multiplex PCR. The sample yields 53,000 or so clones, about three quarters seen once. Germline V gene sequence: CDR1 GTSNPN, CDR2 SVGIG (reference sequence). Between the trimmed V and J ends, which lost 4 bases and 5 bases, there was a span of 20 bases. This CDR3 has 15 residues. This TCR derives from a man aged 65-85 years with active or convalescent COVID-19. The rearrangement joins TRBV30 to TRBJ1-2; D not certain. Input material: peripheral blood. CDR3 nucleotide sequence: TGTGCCTGGACTCGATCAGCGGGCTCGGGATATGGCTACACCTTC. The encoded protein is CAWTRSAGSGYGYTF.